This paragraph reports one T cell receptor beta chain. This clonotype was seen only a few times. No cognate antigen has been identified for it. Base qualities were left out, and no much larger clone turns up one base away. CDR1 WNHNN and CDR2 SYGVQD are derived from the germline V gene (reference sequence). CDR3 length: 15 amino acids, cysteine to phenylalanine. The kept DNA is CDR3 alone, 45 bases in frame from the first base. For this chain, trimming is 5 bases at the V end and 0 bases at the J end, and the number of junction bases without a gene match is 3. This sample is drawn from a study of tumor-infiltrating lymphocytes in primary liver carcinoma (dated by TCRdb to the late 2010s). General notes on the study: Between November 2015 and 2016, a handful of patients in China with histopathologically diagnosed primary liver carcinoma had surgical resection. A total of roughly 35 specimens from 5 patients went through TCRbeta repertoire sequencing, namely 25 tumor regions, 5 adjacent noncancerous liver tissues and 5 peripheral blood samples. The five patients had tumors of stage T1-T3 N0M0, with maximum diameters ranging from roughly 4.2 to 10 cm. Repertoires from technical replicates were highly reproducible, with mean shared-clone rates roughly 0.87 and correlation coefficients above 0.95. Hepatocellular carcinoma (four) or combined HCC and intrahepatic cholangiocarcinoma (one) was present in the five patients, who were three men and two women aged 30 to 69 years. The study combined TCRbeta repertoire sequencing, expression microarrays and whole-exome sequencing across five regions of each liver tumor, with adjacent normal tissue and blood. Each sample produced roughly 3.5 to 8 million productive TCRbeta reads, and read depth showed no significant difference between tissue types.

TCRbeta-specific cDNA was reverse-transcribed from approximately 500 ng total RNA using a constant-region primer and ProtoScript II reverse transcriptase. Construction of the TCRbeta libraries relied on three nested rounds of multiplex PCR, following a slightly modified ARM-PCR procedure. Each of the first two PCR rounds ran for roughly 9 cycles using multiplex TRBV1-TRBV30 forward primers together with a Cbeta reverse primer. Sample barcodes and Illumina adapters were attached in a final 25-cycle PCR using Deep VentR polymerase. Before sequencing, amplicons between 200 and 500 bp were purified from gel using a QIAquick gel extraction kit. An Illumina HiSeq 2500 was used to sequence the TCRbeta amplicons with 250-bp paired-end reads. As for the original processing: To recover full CDR3 sequences, reads were quality-trimmed using Trimmomatic v0.33 and paired reads were then merged using FLASH v1.2.11. V, D and J germline segments were assigned to the rearranged TCRbeta sequences using MiGEC v1.2.1b. Clonotype statistics and Shannon-Wiener diversity indices were computed with VDJtools v1.0.0. To cut down on sampling bias, every analysis after diversity analysis relied on just the 250 most abundant clonotypes from each sample. The raw public data were reprocessed by TCRdb itself: fastp quality trimming at Q25, MiXCR clonotype calling, in-frame beta chains only. Every CDR3 protein is listed once, alongside the most common genes and DNA of its rows. These V and J calls rely on TCRdb rather than the paper's analysis. Recorded for this sample are more than 150,000 distinct CDR3 sequences; around 60% of them occurred a single time. The ten largest make up approximately 65% of the sample.

Points the paper makes about the study in general: The study included only four to six patients, and the authors note findings should be validated in a larger study. Bulk unsorted samples precluded comparing CD4+ and CD8+ T cell repertoires. Only the TCR beta chain was sequenced, which likely underestimates true repertoire diversity because unpaired alpha chains were not captured. Compared with blood, tumors had a significantly larger share of the repertoire taken up by the top 250 clones (p = 0.039). Repertoire overlap was higher between tumor regions (mean roughly 36%) than tumor-adjacent (17%) or tumor-blood (approximately 14%) pairs, consistent with antigen-driven expansion.

Blood RNA was extracted from unsorted whole blood with TRIzol reagent; germline DNA came from the DNeasy Blood & Tissue kit. Patients had chronic HBV infection and were treatment-naive at sampling. Before surgery, roughly 4 milliliters of peripheral blood were collected into K2EDTA tubes. The material sequenced was peripheral blood. The TCR was taken from a man between 35 and 55 years old with primary liver carcinoma and hepatitis B virus infection. The V and J genes are TRBV10-1 and TRBJ2-3, with 9 junctional bases fitting TRBD2. The DNA is TGCGCCAGCAGTCCGACTAGCGGAAGCACAGATACGCAGTATTTT. Translated, this is CASSPTSGSTDTQYF.